A selection of T cell receptor beta chains follows, all from one sample in a study of blood T cell repertoires in COVID-19. The data were produced by immunoSEQ multiplex PCR, yet TCRdb's version contains in-frame clones alone and is incomplete. The table lists approximately 75,000 clones, around 83% of them singletons, with about 6.9% in the top ten. Material for sequencing was peripheral blood. Receptors originate from a man aged 25 to 40 with COVID-19, enrolled during active disease. CDR3s include the opening cysteine and the closing phenylalanine or tryptophan. The D gene is left open where the match is weak. Not every row has a clone size; where given, it reads once, few, many or a size class.

CDR3aa | CDR3nt | v_gene | d_gene | abundance | j_gene
CASSVEASAAYEQYF | TGTGCCAGCAGCGTAGAGGCCAGCGCCGCCTACGAGCAGTACTTC | TRBV9 | . | . | TRBJ2-7
CASSWAEGDTQYF | TGTGCCAGCAGTTGGGCAGAGGGAGATACGCAGTATTTT | TRBV6-5 | . | . | TRBJ2-3
CASSLSGTGGPSTETQYF | TGTGCCAGCAGTTTGTCCGGGACAGGGGGCCCCAGCACCGAGACCCAGTACTTC | TRBV28 | TRBD1 | . | TRBJ2-5
CASSLGQGNGEQYF | TGTGCCAGTAGTCTGGGACAGGGGAATGGGGAGCAGTACTTC | TRBV19 | TRBD1 | . | TRBJ2-7
CASSYRLGAGELFF | TGTGCCAGCAGTTACCGCCTCGGGGCCGGGGAGCTGTTTTTT | TRBV6-6 | . | . | TRBJ2-2
CASSRRQGGSNTGELFF | TGTGCCAGCAGCCGTAGACAGGGGGGTTCGAACACCGGGGAGCTGTTTTTT | TRBV3-1/TRBV3-2 | TRBD1 | . | TRBJ2-2
CASSRLASSSYNEQFF | TGTGCCAGCAGCCGACTAGCGTCCAGCTCCTACAATGAGCAGTTCTTC | TRBV6-4 | TRBD2 | once | TRBJ2-1
CASSEGTGRTF | TGTGCCAGCAGTGAGGGGACAGGGCGAACCTTC | TRBV2 | TRBD1 | few | TRBJ1-2
CASSLESGATQETQYF | TGTGCCAGCAGCTTAGAGTCAGGGGCAACTCAAGAGACCCAGTACTTC | TRBV7-2 | . | . | TRBJ2-5
CASSFYGGSYEQYF | TGCGCCAGCAGCTTTTATGGCGGATCCTACGAGCAGTACTTC | TRBV5-1 | . | . | TRBJ2-7
CASKVGVTGELFF | TGTGCCAGTAAAGTAGGAGTTACCGGGGAGCTGTTTTTT | TRBV19 | . | . | TRBJ2-2
CASIKTRLYGYTF | TGTGCCAGCATAAAGACACGGCTCTATGGCTACACCTTC | TRBV27 | . | . | TRBJ1-2
CASSDSGTGEKLFF | TGTGCCAGCAGTGACTCCGGGACAGGCGAAAAACTGTTTTTT | TRBV9 | TRBD1 | . | TRBJ1-4
CAISDARGYGYTF | TGTGCCATCAGTGACGCCCGGGGCTATGGCTACACCTTC | TRBV10-3 | . | . | TRBJ1-2
CASSEWGDREQGAFF | TGTGCCAGCAGTGAATGGGGTGACAGGGAACAGGGAGCTTTCTTT | TRBV25-1 | TRBD1 | . | TRBJ1-1
CARKRERGPDTQYF | TGTGCCAGAAAGCGGGAGAGGGGTCCAGATACGCAGTATTTT | TRBV2 | TRBD2 | . | TRBJ2-3
CATRPGFQDRGHGYTF | TGTGCCACGCGCCCGGGGTTTCAGGACAGGGGGCATGGCTACACCTTC | TRBV3-1/TRBV3-2 | TRBD1 | once | TRBJ1-2
CASRPYTDGGGELFF | TGTGCCAGCAGACCCTATACGGACGGAGGCGGGGAGCTGTTTTTT | TRBV6-5 | . | . | TRBJ2-2
CASSLLVVGKQGFHEQYF | TGTGCCAGCAGTTTACTCGTCGTTGGTAAGCAGGGTTTCCACGAGCAGTACTTC | TRBV28 | . | . | TRBJ2-7
CASSLEGSGDTQYF | TGCGCCAGCAGCTTGGAGGGGTCGGGAGATACGCAGTATTTT | TRBV5-1 | . | . | TRBJ2-3
CASRTGGSSYNEQFF | TGTGCCAGCAGGACCGGGGGAAGCTCCTACAATGAGCAGTTCTTC | TRBV27 | . | . | TRBJ2-1
CATGVGNTIYF | TGTGCCACAGGGGTCGGAAACACCATATATTTT | TRBV10-3 | . | . | TRBJ1-3
CASRGGTGSYEKLFF | TGTGCCAGCAGGGGCGGGACAGGGAGTTATGAAAAACTGTTTTTT | TRBV2 | TRBD1 | . | TRBJ1-4
CASSRGTGGGETQYF | TGTGCCAGCAGCCGGGGGACAGGGGGTGGGGAGACCCAGTACTTC | TRBV7-2 | TRBD1 | . | TRBJ2-5
CASSFIRQSYNEQFF | TGTGCCAGCAGTTTCATTCGACAGTCCTACAATGAGCAGTTCTTC | TRBV27 | . | . | TRBJ2-1
CASSELDRAYNEQFF | TGCGCCAGCAGTGAGCTGGACAGGGCCTACAATGAGCAGTTCTTC | TRBV10-1 | TRBD1 | few | TRBJ2-1
CASSTRLAGGHEQYF | TGTGCCAGCAGTACGCGACTAGCGGGGGGCCACGAGCAGTACTTC | TRBV6-6 | TRBD2 | . | TRBJ2-7
CASSRMGQYNSPLHF | TGTGCCAGCAGTCGGATGGGACAGTATAATTCACCCCTCCACTTT | TRBV6-6 | TRBD1 | . | TRBJ1-6
CASSPLSGSGTDTQYF | TGTGCCAGCAGCCCACTGAGCGGGAGCGGCACAGATACGCAGTATTTT | TRBV4-2 | TRBD2 | . | TRBJ2-3
CASSGGTGSNQPQHF | TGTGCCAGCAGCGGAGGGACAGGGAGCAATCAGCCCCAGCATTTT | TRBV7-2 | TRBD1 | once | TRBJ1-5
CASRTVRDTRGAKNIQYF | TGTGCCAGCAGGACCGTCCGGGACACCCGTGGGGCCAAAAACATTCAGTACTTC | TRBV28 | . | . | TRBJ2-4
CASSLGLADTGELFF | TGTGCCAGCAGTTTAGGACTAGCCGACACCGGGGAGCTGTTTTTT | TRBV6-5 | TRBD2 | once | TRBJ2-2
CASSRGGISNNEQFF | TGTGCCAGCAGCCGGGGGGGTATTTCGAACAATGAGCAGTTCTTC | TRBV11-2 | TRBD2 | . | TRBJ2-1